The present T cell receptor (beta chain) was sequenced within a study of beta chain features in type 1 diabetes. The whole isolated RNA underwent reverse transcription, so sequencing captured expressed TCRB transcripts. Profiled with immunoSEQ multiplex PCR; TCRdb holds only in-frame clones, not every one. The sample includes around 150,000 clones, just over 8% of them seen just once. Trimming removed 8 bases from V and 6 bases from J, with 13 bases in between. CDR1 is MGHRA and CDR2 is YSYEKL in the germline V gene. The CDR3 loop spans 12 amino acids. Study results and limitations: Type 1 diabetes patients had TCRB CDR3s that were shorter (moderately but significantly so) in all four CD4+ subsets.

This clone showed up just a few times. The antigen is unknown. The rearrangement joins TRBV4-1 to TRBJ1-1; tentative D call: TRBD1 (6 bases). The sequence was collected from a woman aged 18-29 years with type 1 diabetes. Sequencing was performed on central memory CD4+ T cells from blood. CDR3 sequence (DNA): TGCGCCAGCTCACAGGGTAGCGCTGAAGCTTTCTTT. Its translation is CASSQGSAEAFF.